The 21 T cell receptor beta chains below come from one sample, sequenced in a study of T cell repertoires in cytomegalovirus infection. Using its own MiXCR run on the reads, TCRdb lists one record per CDR3 protein. This table holds 450,000 to 550,000 distinct CDR3 sequences, more than 15% found once. The sample comprised CD8+ T cells from PBMCs. The receptors were sampled from a human donor in good health (CMV status not recorded). Some clones in this sample may be carry-over from other donors' samples.

The chain is built from TRBV7-9 and TRBJ2-7; a possible D gene is TRBD1 (6 bases). The CDR3 has 14 amino acids. Germline CDR1 and CDR2: SEHNR and FQNEAQ (reference sequence). V was clipped by 4 bases and J by 3 bases, with 13 bases between them. The CDR3 DNA follows: TGTGCCAGCAGCTCCCGGGACACCTACTACGAGCAGTACTTC. Protein sequence: CASSSRDTYYEQYF.

This clonotype was seen a handful of times. The chain joins TRBV10-3 to TRBJ1-6; D is ambiguous. CDR1 is ENHRY, CDR2 SYGVKD, per germline. The CDR3 spans 16 residues. V lost 0 bases and J lost 7, with 13 bases in between. CDR3 nucleotide sequence: TGTGCCATCAGTGAGTCTCCGGGCCTACCGAATTCACCCCTCCACTTT. This sequence encodes CAISESPGLPNSPLHF.

The genes are TRBV5-4 and TRBJ2-5; TRBD2 matches 13 bases. This CDR3 contains 16 residues. Germline-derived CDR1 and CDR2 are SGHNT and YYREEE (reference sequence). V trimming: 4 bases; J trimming: 2 bases; junction bases outside the gene matches: 5. The CDR3 DNA sequence: TGTGCCAGCAGCCGAATGGGACTAGCGGGGCAAGAGACCCAGTACTTC. Protein: CASSRMGLAGQETQYF.

A few counts support this clonotype. This sequence joins TRBV28 and TRBJ2-3; D gene unclear. This CDR3 region has 18 residues. V shed 2 bases and J shed 0 bases, with 18 bases lying between them. CDR1 and CDR2 (germline): MDHEN, SYDVKM. DNA for the CDR3: TGTGCCAGCAGTTTAGAAGTGGGAAGTGCGCCTAGCACAGATACGCAGTATTTT. Its translation is CASSLEVGSAPSTDTQYF.

This clonotype occurred many times. The gene calls are TRBV7-8 and TRBJ1-5; D unresolved. The CDR3 is 15 residues long. Germline assignment: CDR1 SGHVS and CDR2 FQNEAQ. Trimming removed 1 base at V and 0 bases at J, with 7 bases between. The CDR3 DNA follows: TGTGCCAGCAGCTTAGTAAGCTTTAGCAATCAGCCCCAGCATTTT. This gives the protein CASSLVSFSNQPQHF.

This clonotype was counted ten times or more. CDR3 region: CASSLVSGSNSPLHF. The CDR3 DNA reads as TGTGCCAGCAGTTTAGTTTCAGGGAGTAATTCACCCCTCCACTTT. This chain connects TRBV28 to TRBJ1-6; tentative D call: TRBD1 (5 bases). The germline V and J ends were trimmed by 2 bases and 6 bases, with 11 bases remaining between them. This CDR3 contains 15 residues. CDR1 is MDHEN, CDR2 SYDVKM, per germline.

The gene calls are TRBV19 and TRBJ2-2; TRBD2 might be the D (5 bases). V dropped 2 bases and J dropped 1 base, with 14 bases sitting between them. Germline V gives CDR1 LNHDA, CDR2 SQIVND (reference sequence). This CDR3 has 17 residues. CDR3 bases: TGTGCCAGTAGTATAACTCCAGCGGAAAGGAACACCGGGGAGCTGTTTTTT. Translation gives CASSITPAERNTGELFF. Variable domain in full (rest from reference TRBV19 and TRBJ2-2): DGGITQSPKYLFRKEGQNVTLSCEQNLNHDAMYWYRQDPGQGLRLIYYSQIVNDFQKGDIAEGYSVSREKKESFPLTVTSAQKNPTAFYLCASSITPAERNTGELFFGEGSRLTVL.

There are a few counts of this clonotype. The chain uses TRBV6-5 and TRBJ1-6; D unresolved. With 7 bases removed from V and 5 bases from J, the gap between germline ends came to 12 bases. The germline V gene has CDR1 MNHEY and CDR2 SVGAGI. This CDR3 has 14 residues. In DNA, the CDR3 is TGTGCCAGCACCTCTCCGAGCCATAATTCACCCCTCCACTTT. Amino acid sequence: CASTSPSHNSPLHF.

In the case of this clonotype: A much larger clone differs from this one at a single base, so this may be a read error. The genes are TRBV28 and TRBJ2-2; 8 nucleotides align to TRBD2. This CDR3 spans 16 amino acids. From germline, CDR1 is MDHEN and CDR2 SYDVKM. DNA of the CDR3: TGTGCCAGCAGTACCGAGGAGCGGGAGTCGGGCGGGGTGCTGTTTTTT. Translating gives CASSTEERESGGVLFF.

This clonotype was seen at least ten times. A read error may produce the germline difference seen at one junction end. V and J are TRBV25-1 and TRBJ2-1, with 8 nucleotides matching TRBD1. From germline, CDR1 is MGHDK and CDR2 SYGVNS. The CDR3 consists of 12 residues. CDR3 sequence (DNA): TGTGCCAGCGGAGGAGACGCGCAGGGGGCGATCTTC. Residues: CASGGDAQGAIF.

This clonotype occurred many times. The chain has TRBV25-1 and TRBJ2-5, with no clear D. Trimming cost V 2 bases and J 1 base, with 8 bases left between them. The germline gives CDR1 MGHDK, CDR2 SYGVNS. The length of the CDR3 is 14 residues. CDR3 sequence: CASSELRFQETQYF. The DNA of the CDR3 is TGTGCCAGCAGTGAACTACGGTTCCAAGAGACCCAGTACTTC.

This clonotype was seen a handful of times. J is TRBJ2-5 and V is TRBV18; D remains ambiguous. Germline V lookup: CDR1 KGHSH, CDR2 LQKENI. There are 15 residues in the CDR3. Deletions cut 0 bases from V and 5 bases from J, with 13 bases between. The CDR3 loop is CASSPPLVGRETQYF. The DNA of the CDR3 is TGTGCCAGCTCACCACCGTTAGTCGGTCGGGAGACCCAGTACTTC.

Comments on this clonotype: Since no conserved phenylalanine or tryptophan closes the CDR3, a read error is the likely cause. The rearrangement uses TRBV18 and TRBJ2-3; D is ambiguous. The CDR3 spans 14 residues. The V end was cut by 2 bases, the J end by 3 bases, with 9 bases between. CDR1 is KGHSH, CDR2 LQKENI, per germline. CDR3 in amino acids: CASSPVGVTDTQYY. The CDR3 bases are TGTGCCAGCTCACCAGTCGGTGTTACAGATACGCAGTATTAT.

The rearrangement uses TRBV5-4 and TRBJ2-7; tentatively, D is TRBD1 or TRBD2 (5 bases each). The V and J ends lost 4 bases and 0 bases respectively, with 14 bases between them. This CDR3 region has 15 residues. The V gene's germline CDR1 is SGHNT and CDR2 YYREEE (reference sequence). CDR3 sequence reads: CASSGGRVSSYEQYF. The CDR3 coding sequence is TGTGCCAGCAGCGGGGGACGGGTGAGCTCCTACGAGCAGTACTTC. The entire variable domain, with the rest obtained from reference TRBV5-4 and TRBJ2-7, is as follows: ETGVTQSPTHLIKTRGQQVTLRCSSQSGHNTVSWYQQALGQGPQFIFQYYREEENGRGNFPPRFSGLQFPNYSSELNVNALELDDSALYLCASSGGRVSSYEQYFGPGTRLTVT.

This clonotype was recorded a few times. This chain joins TRBV19 and TRBJ2-2; D remains unclear. The V end lost 3 bases, the J end lost 5 bases, and 10 bases lay between the germline ends. CDR1 is LNHDA and CDR2 is SQIVND in the germline V gene (reference sequence). The CDR3 sequence is 14 residues long. CDR3 in DNA: TGTGCCAGTAGTATTGAACCATCGACCGGGGAGCTGTTTTTT. This translates into CASSIEPSTGELFF.

The genes are TRBV20-1 and TRBJ2-7; D uncertain. The CDR3 sequence is 14 residues long. Trimming took 5 bases from V and 1 from J, leaving 15 bases between them. In germline, CDR1 is DFQATT, CDR2 SNEGSKA (reference sequence). CDR3 sequence: CSASDSWGSYEQYF. The CDR3 bases are TGCAGTGCTTCCGACTCCTGGGGTTCCTACGAGCAGTACTTC.

A few counts support this clonotype. The rearrangement uses TRBV27 and TRBJ2-1; D not resolved. The CDR3 has 16 amino acids. V was cut by 6 bases and J by 0 bases, with 15 bases left in between. CDR1 and CDR2 from the germline V gene are MNHEY and SMNVEV (reference sequence). Here the CDR3 DNA reads TGTGCCAGCAGCCCGGACGCCCGGAGCTCCTACAATGAGCAGTTCTTC. This codes for CASSPDARSSYNEQFF.

The chain joins TRBV6-5 to TRBJ2-1; 9 nucleotides align to TRBD2. CDR3 length: 18 amino acids. Trimming cost V 4 bases and J 2 bases; bases outside gene matches: 12. Germline loops: CDR1 MNHEY, CDR2 SVGAGI. The CDR3 DNA follows: TGTGCCAGCAGTTCCACCGGACTAGCGCGGATAACCTACAATGAGCAGTTCTTC. Encoded protein: CASSSTGLARITYNEQFF.

At least ten counts were recorded for this clonotype. This chain uses TRBV12-5 with TRBJ1-1; TRBD1 is a possible D gene (5 bases). The CDR3 extends over 12 amino acids. V was clipped by 5 bases and J by 5 bases, with 9 bases between them. The germline CDR1 and CDR2 sequences are LGHNT and FRNRAP. In DNA form, the CDR3 reads TGTGCTAGTGGTCGGGGGGGGACTGAAGCTTTCTTT. Translated: CASGRGGTEAFF.

The rearrangement joins TRBV29-1 to TRBJ2-2, with TRBD2 matching 7 bases. Trimming cost V 7 bases and J 8 bases; bases outside gene matches: 13. The CDR3 is 14 residues long. CDR1 is SQVTM and CDR2 is ANQGSEA in the germline V gene. CDR3 sequence (DNA): TGCAGCGCCGTAACCGGGGGGTCCGGGGGGGAGCTGTTTTTT. It specifies CSAVTGGSGGELFF.

This clonotype was found a few times. This rearrangement joins TRBV27 to TRBJ2-7; D not certain. CDR1 and CDR2 (germline): MNHEY, SMNVEV (reference sequence). Trimming shortened V by 4 bases and J by 5 bases, and 6 bases separated the two germline ends. The length of the CDR3 is 11 residues. This CDR3 is CASSSIHEQYF. In DNA, the CDR3 is TGTGCCAGCAGTTCAATCCACGAGCAGTACTTC.